This T cell receptor beta chain is drawn from a study of cytomegalovirus exposure and HLA in healthy donors. Concerning this clone itself: Its cognate antigen is unknown.

Findings of the study overall: Previously analyzed data showed that most TCR beta V segments were productive at a frequency of about 87% or about 30%.

The germline gives CDR1 SGHDT, CDR2 YYEEEE. The CDR3 spans 18 residues. Trimming removed 3 bases from V and 1 base from J, with 20 bases in between. The PCR employed 60 Vbeta primers together with 13 Jbeta primers. Profiled with immunoSEQ multiplex PCR; TCRdb holds only in-frame clones, not every one. The sample holds more than 80,000 clones, over 70% seen once. This chain links TRBV5-6 with TRBJ2-4, with D possibly matching TRBD2 (6 bases). The clonotype originates from a male donor in good health and CMV-seropositive. The sample taken for sequencing was PBMCs. This CDR3 is CASSSDFLLRGAKNIQYF. CDR3 nucleotides: TGTGCCAGCAGCTCGGACTTCTTACTACGGGGGGCCAAAAACATTCAGTACTTC.